This TCR beta chain was identified during a study of tumor-infiltrating lymphocytes in primary liver carcinoma. CDR1 is LGHNA and CDR2 is YNFKEQ in the germline V gene. The CDR3 totals 14 residues. The study's findings and limits: Tumors significantly exceeded blood in top-250-clone fraction (p = 0.039). Top clones occupying all five tumor regions numbered only about 8-25%.

Bulk tissue was left unsorted, and RNA and DNA were co-extracted from 20-30 mg of it. This clonotype was observed once. The antigen remains unidentified. Mismatch with germline at one junction end may stem from a read error. Starting from 500 ng of total RNA, TCR beta cDNA was produced with a primer in the constant region. Library construction for TCR beta comprised three nested multiplex PCR rounds performed with slightly modified ARM-PCR. Investigators reported that the first two PCR rounds, at 10 cycles each, used TRBV1-TRBV30 forward primers with a C-beta reverse primer. TCRdb ran MiXCR on the multiplex PCR reads and lists one entry per CDR3 protein. The sample holds just under 45,000 distinct CDR3 sequences, around 66% seen once.

Sequencing was carried out using liver tumor tissue from sampling region 2. Subset of the sample: tumor region T2, inferior pole. The chain recombines TRBV4-2 with TRBJ2-2; a possible D gene is TRBD2 (5 bases). The clonotype comes from a man in his forties with primary liver carcinoma and hepatitis B virus infection. In DNA, the CDR3 is TGCGCCAGCAGCCAAGATCACGTGGGAGTGGAGCTGTTTTTT. This codes for CASSQDHVGVELFF.